The 18 T cell receptor beta chains presented below share a single source sample, sequenced in a study of blood T cell repertoires in COVID-19. Clones were sequenced by immunoSEQ multiplex PCR, and TCRdb holds only the in-frame ones, with some missing. The sample lists fewer than 350,000 clones, roughly 91% seen once, with roughly 2% in the top ten. Sequencing was carried out using PBMCs or T cells enriched from blood (not recorded which). The receptors come from an older woman in a cohort exposed to, infected with or recovered from COVID-19 (not recorded which).

The genes are TRBV12-3 or TRBV12-4 and TRBJ1-4, with D possibly TRBD1 on 5 matching bases. V was shortened by 6 bases and J by 4 bases, with 9 bases between the two germline ends. The CDR3 spans 13 residues. DNA for the CDR3: TGTGCCAGCAGCCGACAGTATAATGAAAAACTGTTTTTT. Its translation is CASSRQYNEKLFF.

The chain is built from TRBV29-1 and TRBJ1-1, with D possibly TRBD1 on 6 matching bases. This CDR3 has 14 amino acids. The V end lost 4 bases, the J end lost 0 bases, and 12 bases lay between the germline ends. Germline V gene sequence: CDR1 SQVTM, CDR2 ANQGSEA. The CDR3 nucleotides read TGCAGCGTTGTATTTGGGACACTGAACACTGAAGCTTTCTTT. Residues: CSVVFGTLNTEAFF.

The rearrangement links TRBV3-1 (or the pseudogene TRBV3-2) to TRBJ2-7, with TRBD1 matching 9 bases. Germline V gene lookup returns CDR1 LGHDT and CDR2 YNNKEL (reference sequence). The CDR3 spans 14 residues. J gave up 5 bases and V 3 bases, and 5 bases lay outside the gene matches. The CDR3 spells CASSQGDRADEQYF. The CDR3 nucleotides are TGTGCCAGCAGCCAGGGGGACAGGGCCGACGAGCAGTACTTC.

V is TRBV7-2 and J is TRBJ1-6; TRBD1 aligns across 7 bases. CDR1 and CDR2 from the germline V gene are SGHTA and FQGNSA. With V trimmed by 4 bases and J by 2 bases, 5 bases remained unmatched. The CDR3 has 16 amino acids. CDR3 nucleotides: TGTGCCAGCAGCTCGGGGACAGTGACCTATAATTCACCCCTCCACTTT. Residues: CASSSGTVTYNSPLHF.

The chain carries TRBV18 and TRBJ2-7; 7 positions match TRBD1. With V trimmed by 3 bases and J by 2 bases, 4 bases remained unmatched. This CDR3 comprises 14 residues. Germline assignment: CDR1 KGHSH and CDR2 LQKENI. The CDR3 loop is CASSPRQGAYEQYF. CDR3 DNA: TGTGCCAGCTCACCCCGGCAGGGGGCCTACGAGCAGTACTTC. The variable domain in full, with the rest retrieved from reference TRBV18 and TRBJ2-7, is NAGVMQNPRHLVRRRGQEARLRCSPMKGHSHVYWYRQLPEEGLKFMVYLQKENIIDESGMPKERFSAEFPKEGPSILRIQQVVRGDSAAYFCASSPRQGAYEQYFGPGTRLTVT.

This sequence joins TRBV7-9 and TRBJ2-3; tentative D call: TRBD1 (6 bases). The ends were cut back, 2 bases at V and 4 bases at J, with 10 bases in the middle. The V gene's germline CDR1 is SEHNR and CDR2 FQNEAQ (reference sequence). The CDR3 is 14 residues long. The CDR3 region has the DNA TGTGCCAGCAGCTTAAAATCAGGGGCAGATACGCAGTATTTT. This gives the protein CASSLKSGADTQYF.

The chain is built from TRBV11-2 and TRBJ2-2, with D perhaps TRBD2 (5 bases). Germline loops: CDR1 SGHAT, CDR2 FQNNGV. The CDR3 totals 15 residues. V was pared by 5 bases and J by 8 bases, with 18 bases between. The CDR3 DNA sequence: TGTGCCAGCAGCCTTTTAGTCGAGACGGGAGGGGAGCTGTTTTTT. Its protein is CASSLLVETGGELFF.

The chain has TRBV30 and TRBJ1-5; no clear D gene. Germline V gene sequence: CDR1 GTSNPN, CDR2 SVGIG (reference sequence). The CDR3 contains 14 residues. The V end was cut by 0 bases, the J end by 3 bases, with 9 bases between. The CDR3 region is CAWSVGTVNQPQHF. In nucleotides, the CDR3 is TGTGCCTGGAGTGTAGGAACAGTCAATCAGCCCCAGCATTTT.

The chain is built from TRBV7-8 and TRBJ1-2; perhaps TRBD1 as D (6 bases). The CDR3 is 16 residues long. V lost 6 bases to trimming and J lost 3 bases, with 20 bases between them. CDR1 is SGHVS, CDR2 FQNEAQ, per germline. The chain's CDR3 is CASSFIYRERDYGYTF. CDR3 coding DNA: TGTGCCAGCAGTTTCATCTACAGGGAACGGGACTATGGCTACACCTTC.

V usage is TRBV24-1 and J usage is TRBJ2-7; D is perhaps TRBD1 (6 bases). CDR3 length equals 13 residues. Germline V gene lookup returns CDR1 KGHDR and CDR2 SFDVKD. The V end lost 7 bases, the J end lost 1 base, and 10 bases lay between the germline ends. CDR3: CATRETGSYEQYF. In DNA, the CDR3 is TGTGCCACCAGGGAGACAGGTTCCTACGAGCAGTACTTC.

V is TRBV7-3 and J is TRBJ2-3; tentative D call: TRBD2 (5 bases). Trimming stripped 1 base from V and 3 bases from J, with 5 bases between. The CDR3 length is 13 residues. Germline CDR1 and CDR2: SGHTA and FQGTGA. CDR3 sequence: CASSLKRTDTQYF. The CDR3 DNA reads TGTGCCAGCAGCTTAAAGCGGACAGATACGCAGTATTTT.

The chain has TRBV5-4 and TRBJ2-3, with D maybe TRBD1 (5 bases). The CDR3 has 15 residues. CDR1 and CDR2 (germline): SGHNT, YYREEE (reference sequence). Deletions cut 3 bases from V and 0 bases from J, with 11 bases between. Here the CDR3 DNA reads TGTGCCAGCAGCTCAGGGTCCTCTAGCACAGATACGCAGTATTTT. Residues: CASSSGSSSTDTQYF.

This chain uses TRBV28 with TRBJ1-4; 8 bases agree with TRBD1. The CDR3 is made up of 15 amino acids. V was pared by 6 bases and J by 7 bases, with 10 bases of the junction left unmatched. CDR1 and CDR2 (germline): MDHEN, SYDVKM. This CDR3 reads CASSLRRTGREKLFF. CDR3 DNA: TGTGCCAGCAGCCTCAGACGGACAGGGCGTGAAAAACTGTTTTTT. The full variable domain, in which reference TRBV28 and TRBJ1-4 provide the parts outside the CDR3, is DVKVTQSSRYLVKRTGEKVFLECVQDMDHENMFWYRQDPGLGLRLIYFSYDVKMKEKGDIPEGYSVSREKKERFSLILESASTNQTSMYLCASSLRRTGREKLFFGSGTQLSVL.

This clone was detected once. V usage is TRBV27 and J usage is TRBJ2-7, with a weak D call TRBD2 (6 bases). Germline values: CDR1 MNHEY, CDR2 SMNVEV (reference sequence). The V gene lost 3 bases and the J gene lost 4 bases, with 10 bases spanning the gap. The CDR3 extends over 13 amino acids. The CDR3 sequence is CASSFRESYEQYF. CDR3 bases: TGTGCCAGCAGTTTCCGGGAGAGTTACGAGCAGTACTTC.

The rearrangement joins TRBV15 to TRBJ2-1; 13 nucleotides match TRBD2. CDR3 length equals 16 residues. The germline V gene encodes CDR1 LNHNV and CDR2 YYDKDF (reference sequence). The trim removed 0 bases at V and 11 bases at J, leaving 7 bases unmatched. The CDR3 DNA sequence: TGTGCCACCAGCAGAGATCTGACTAGCGGGAGGTATAAGCAGTTCTTC. Its protein is CATSRDLTSGRYKQFF.

J is TRBJ2-2 and V is TRBV18; TRBD2 aligns across 12 bases. This CDR3 has 17 amino acids. CDR1 is KGHSH, CDR2 LQKENI, per germline. The ends lost 0 bases at V and 1 base at J; junction bases unmatched: 0. The CDR3 loop is CASSPPGLAGNTGELFF. In nucleotides, the CDR3 is TGTGCCAGCTCACCACCGGGACTAGCGGGGAACACCGGGGAGCTGTTTTTT.

The genes are TRBV2 and TRBJ1-5; D ambiguous. V lost 2 bases to trimming and J lost 6 bases, with 14 bases between them. The germline V gene has CDR1 SNHLY and CDR2 FYNNEI. The CDR3 contains 15 residues. CDR3 protein: CASSESRSGGQPQHF. Here the CDR3 DNA reads TGTGCCAGCAGTGAATCCCGGAGTGGAGGTCAGCCCCAGCATTTT. The variable domain in full, completed from reference TRBV2 and TRBJ1-5, reads EPEVTQTPSHQVTQMGQEVILRCVPISNHLYFYWYRQILGQKVEFLVSFYNNEISEKSEIFDDQFSVERPDGSNFTLKIRSTKLEDSAMYFCASSESRSGGQPQHFGDGTRLSIL.

The V and J genes are TRBV10-2 and TRBJ2-3; 8 nucleotides line up with TRBD2. CDR1 and CDR2 from the germline V gene are WSHSY and SAAADI. Trimming removed 6 bases from V and 2 bases from J; junction bases left unmatched: 7. The CDR3 runs to 15 residues. The CDR3, as DNA: TGCGCCAGCAGCCCCGCCGGGAGGGACACAGATACGCAGTATTTT. Amino acid sequence: CASSPAGRDTDTQYF.